This entry lists 16 T cell receptor beta chains sequenced from one sample in a study of control samples from healthy donors and cancer patients. Measured with immunoSEQ multiplex PCR; TCRdb has only the in-frame clones, and not every one. The sample lists 150,000 to 200,000 clones, 85% to 95% occurring once. The sequenced sample was blood. The receptors shown here come from a woman aged 55-69 years in good health.

The chain combines TRBV5-1 with TRBJ2-5; 8 bases line up with TRBD2. From germline, CDR1 is SGHRS and CDR2 YFSETQ. The CDR3 runs to 15 residues. The J segment lost 2 bases and the V segment lost 0 bases, leaving 3 bases of the junction unmatched. CDR3 sequence (DNA): TGCGCCAGCAGCTTGGCGGGGACTAGACAAGAGACCCAGTACTTC. This translates into CASSLAGTRQETQYF.

The chain links TRBV27 to TRBJ2-3; TRBD2 aligns across 15 bases. The CDR3 covers 18 residues. From germline, CDR1 is MNHEY and CDR2 SMNVEV (reference sequence). The V and J ends lost 6 bases and 6 bases, in that order; junction bases with no gene match: 13. The CDR3 DNA reads as TGTGCCAGCAGACGGCTGGGACTAGCGGGGGGCGGAGGGGATACGCAGTATTTT. Translated, it gives CASRRLGLAGGGGDTQYF.

The gene calls are TRBV28 and TRBJ1-6; TRBD1 is a possible D gene (6 bases). CDR3 size: 14 residues. Germline lookup yields CDR1 MDHEN and CDR2 SYDVKM. V gave up 7 bases and J gave up 7 bases, with 14 bases separating them. The CDR3 DNA sequence: TGTGCCAGCACTGAAGGAACAGGGAATTCACCCCTCCACTTT. The encoded protein is CASTEGTGNSPLHF.

The chain has TRBV2 and TRBJ1-5; D unclear. The CDR3 length is 14 residues. Germline V gene sequence: CDR1 SNHLY, CDR2 FYNNEI. Between the trimmed V and J ends, which lost 3 bases and 6 bases, there was a span of 12 bases. This CDR3 is CASSDGLEGQPQHF. The DNA of the CDR3 is TGTGCCAGCAGTGATGGTCTGGAGGGTCAGCCCCAGCATTTT.

V is TRBV18 and J is TRBJ1-2, with 7 bases that match TRBD1. Germline assignment: CDR1 KGHSH and CDR2 LQKENI. The V segment lost 1 base and the J segment 8 bases; nucleotides outside the gene matches: 13. CDR3 length equals 16 residues. The CDR3 region is CASSPRRDRSSWGYTF. CDR3 DNA sequence: TGTGCCAGCTCACCACGCCGGGACAGAAGTTCGTGGGGCTACACCTTC.

V usage is TRBV7-8 and J usage is TRBJ2-1, with D possibly matching TRBD2 (7 bases). The CDR3 consists of 14 residues. Germline values: CDR1 SGHVS, CDR2 FQNEAQ. Between the trimmed V and J ends, which lost 0 bases and 12 bases, there was a span of 15 bases. This chain's CDR3 is CASSLAVGGLRQFF. CDR3 coding DNA: TGTGCCAGCAGCTTAGCGGTGGGGGGGCTACGGCAGTTCTTC.

The chain links TRBV4-3 to TRBJ1-6; weak D call: TRBD1 (6 bases). The CDR3 length is 19 residues. With 1 base removed from V and 0 bases from J, the gap between germline ends came to 16 bases. CDR1 is LGHNA and CDR2 is YSLEER in the germline V gene. The CDR3 reads CASSQGVKGVSSYNSPLHF. The CDR3 region has the DNA TGCGCCAGCAGCCAAGGGGTCAAGGGGGTGAGCTCCTATAATTCACCCCTCCACTTT.

This chain uses TRBV19 with TRBJ1-1, with a possible D match to TRBD1 (5 bases). Trimming removed 5 bases from V and 6 bases from J, with 19 bases in between. Germline CDR1 LNHDA, CDR2 SQIVND (reference sequence). The CDR3 sequence is 15 residues long. Written as DNA, the CDR3 is TGTGCCAGTAGTTTTGACAGAATCTCCTACTCTGAAGCTTTCTTT. Protein: CASSFDRISYSEAFF. The full variable domain, its missing parts supplied by reference TRBV19 and TRBJ1-1, is DGGITQSPKYLFRKEGQNVTLSCEQNLNHDAMYWYRQDPGQGLRLIYYSQIVNDFQKGDIAEGYSVSREKKESFPLTVTSAQKNPTAFYLCASSFDRISYSEAFFGQGTRLTVV.

This clone was detected a few times. This rearrangement joins TRBV7-9 to TRBJ1-1; D ambiguous. The length of the CDR3 is 12 residues. Germline V gene sequence: CDR1 SEHNR, CDR2 FQNEAQ (reference sequence). Trimming took 5 bases from V and 6 from J, leaving 10 bases between them. In DNA, the CDR3 is TGTGCCAGCAGCGTCGCGGCGGCTGAAGCTTTCTTT. Protein: CASSVAAAEAFF.

The chain links TRBV7-9 to TRBJ2-3; D perhaps matches TRBD2 (5 bases). This CDR3 has 13 residues. The germline V and J ends were trimmed by 8 bases and 1 base, with 10 bases remaining between them. CDR1 is SEHNR and CDR2 is FQNEAQ in the germline V gene (reference sequence). The CDR3 nucleotides are TGTGCCAGCGAGACTACGGGCACAGATACGCAGTATTTT. Amino acids: CASETTGTDTQYF.

The chain links TRBV6-4 to TRBJ2-4; a possible D gene is TRBD2 (6 bases). The germline V and J ends were trimmed by 3 bases and 9 bases, with 15 bases remaining between them. The germline V gene encodes CDR1 MRHNA and CDR2 SNTAGT. The CDR3 spans 14 residues. In DNA, the CDR3 is TGTGCCAGCAGTGAGGAGGGGACTGGGGGCATTCAGTACTTC. Protein: CASSEEGTGGIQYF.

The chain uses TRBV9 and TRBJ2-5; TRBD1 matches at 9 bases. The CDR3 extends over 16 amino acids. The V segment lost 4 bases and the J segment 1 base; nucleotides outside the gene matches: 8. Germline CDR1 reads SGDLS; CDR2 reads YYNGEE. The CDR3 protein is CASSQGTGPIQETQYF. The CDR3, as DNA: TGTGCCAGCAGCCAAGGGACAGGGCCTATCCAAGAGACCCAGTACTTC.

This clone was recorded only once. The chain couples TRBV6-2 or TRBV6-3 to TRBJ2-5; tentatively, D is TRBD1 or TRBD2 (5 bases each). CDR1 MNHEY and CDR2 SVGEGT come from the germline V gene. CDR3 length: 15 residues. The V end was cut by 5 bases, the J end by 5 bases, with 18 bases between. The DNA of the CDR3 is TGTGCCAGCAGTGCGGCCCCCCGAGAGGGGGAGACCCAGTACTTC. Encoded protein: CASSAAPREGETQYF.

The chain carries TRBV9 and TRBJ1-6; a weak D match, TRBD1 (5 bases). Germline CDR1 reads SGDLS; CDR2 reads YYNGEE. V was cut by 3 bases and J by 4 bases, with 14 bases left in between. This CDR3 comprises 16 residues. As DNA, the CDR3 is TGTGCCAGCAGCGCCTCGGGACTACTTTATAATTCACCCCTCCACTTT. It codes for CASSASGLLYNSPLHF.

This chain links TRBV7-2 with TRBJ1-5; 8 bases are shared with TRBD1. V shed 3 bases, J shed 9 bases, and the junction held 7 bases outside the gene matches. Germline V gives CDR1 SGHTA, CDR2 FQGNSA. The CDR3 runs 14 residues. The CDR3: CASSLDRDVSPQHF. CDR3 coding DNA: TGTGCCAGCAGCTTGGACAGGGACGTATCGCCCCAGCATTTT. Filled out from reference TRBV7-2 and TRBJ1-5, the complete variable domain reads GAGVSQSPSNKVTEKGKDVELRCDPISGHTALYWYRQSLGQGLEFLIYFQGNSAPDKSGLPSDRFSAERTGGSVSTLTIQRTQQEDSAVYLCASSLDRDVSPQHFGDGTRLSIL.

This chain links TRBV29-1 with TRBJ2-3, with D hard to call. This CDR3 is 13 amino acids long. Germline assignment: CDR1 SQVTM and CDR2 ANQGSEA. The V and J ends lost 4 bases and 0 bases respectively, with 8 bases between them. DNA for the CDR3: TGCAGCGTTGGTTTAACAAGCACAGATACGCAGTATTTT. Translated, it gives CSVGLTSTDTQYF.